This T cell receptor beta chain comes out of a study of metastatic and nonmetastatic thyroid tumors. Among the patients, none had received any treatment before thyroid surgery. Germline V gene lookup returns CDR1 MNHEY and CDR2 SVGAGI. The CDR3 runs to 15 residues. Trimming shortened V by 4 bases and J by 3 bases, and 16 bases separated the two germline ends. From the PCR reads, TCRdb re-called clones with MiXCR. The sample has several thousand clones, roughly 36% seen once. A few counts support this clone. Its antigen is not known. The study's findings and limits: Significantly greater TCR beta diversity was reportedly found in malignant thyroid tumors than in benign nodules (in blood and tumor).

This clonotype was obtained from a male donor with papillary thyroid cancer or a benign thyroid nodule (not recorded which). Some clones in this sample may be carry-over from other donors' samples. The sequenced sample was adjacent normal tissue. This chain links TRBV6-5 with TRBJ2-7; maybe TRBD2 (6 bases). The CDR3 protein is CASSLYRDFNYEQYF. The CDR3 DNA reads TGTGCCAGCAGTTTGTACCGGGACTTCAACTACGAGCAGTACTTC.